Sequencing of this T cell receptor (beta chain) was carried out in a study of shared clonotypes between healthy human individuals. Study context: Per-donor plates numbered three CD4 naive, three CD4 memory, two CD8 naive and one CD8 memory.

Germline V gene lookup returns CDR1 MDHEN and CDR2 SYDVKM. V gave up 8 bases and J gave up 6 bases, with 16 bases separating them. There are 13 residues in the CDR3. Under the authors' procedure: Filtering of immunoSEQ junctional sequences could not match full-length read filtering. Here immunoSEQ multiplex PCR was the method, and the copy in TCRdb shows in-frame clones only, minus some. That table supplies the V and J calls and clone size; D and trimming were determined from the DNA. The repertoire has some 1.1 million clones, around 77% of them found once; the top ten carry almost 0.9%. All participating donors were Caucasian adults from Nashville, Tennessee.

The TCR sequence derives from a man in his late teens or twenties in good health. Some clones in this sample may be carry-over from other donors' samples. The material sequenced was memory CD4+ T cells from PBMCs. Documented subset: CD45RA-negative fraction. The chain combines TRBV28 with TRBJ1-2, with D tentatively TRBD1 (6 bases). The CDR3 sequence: CASLNQGRHGYTF. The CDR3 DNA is TGTGCCAGCCTCAACCAGGGGAGGCATGGCTACACCTTC.